These T cell receptor beta chains were read from a single sample in a study of T cell repertoires in cytomegalovirus infection. TCRdb reprocessed the reads with MiXCR, giving one entry per CDR3 protein. In the table there are some 300,000 distinct CDR3 sequences, about 17% of which are singletons. Sample: PBMCs. These receptors were obtained from a human donor in good health (CMV status not recorded). Some clones in this sample may be carry-over from other donors' samples. Both conserved end residues are part of each CDR3. The order of the fields is clone size, J gene, V gene, D gene, CDR3 protein, CDR3 DNA. The D gene is left open where the match is weak. Clone sizes are given selectively: once, few, many, or a class where the clone is expanded.

few TRBJ2-1 TRBV7-2 - CASSLEVGNEQFF TGTGCCAGCAGCTTAGAGGTTGGCAATGAGCAGTTCTTC
- TRBJ1-6 TRBV6-2/TRBV6-3 - CASSAIQGSRSPLHF TGTGCCAGCAGTGCTATACAGGGAAGTCGTTCACCCCTCCACTTT
many TRBJ2-1 TRBV4-1 - CASSQAPLNEQFF TGCGCCAGCAGCCAAGCCCCACTTAATGAGCAGTTCTTC
many TRBJ2-5 TRBV7-6 - CASSLDGPQYF TGTGCCAGCAGCTTGGACGGTCCCCAGTACTTC
many TRBJ2-4 TRBV7-2 TRBD2 CASSRAGENIQYF TGTGCCAGCAGCAGGGCGGGGGAAAACATTCAGTACTTC
many TRBJ2-1 TRBV7-2 - CASSLVATVLWFRFF TGTGCCAGCAGCTTAGTCGCGACCGTTTTATGGTTTCGGTTCTTC
- TRBJ1-5 TRBV28 - CASSFFGGGQPQHF TGTGCCAGCAGTTTCTTTGGGGGAGGGCAGCCCCAGCATTTT
few TRBJ1-5 TRBV2 TRBD1 CASSELTGLNSNQPQHF TGTGCCAGCAGTGAACTGACAGGGCTTAATAGCAATCAGCCCCAGCATTTT
many TRBJ2-7 TRBV7-2 - CASSSGSLAFYEQYF TGTGCCAGCAGCTCCGGGTCCCTTGCGTTCTACGAGCAGTACTTC
few TRBJ2-1 TRBV7-8 TRBD2 CASSLTKDGLAGALSSYNEQFF TGTGCCAGCAGCTTAACCAAGGACGGACTAGCGGGGGCCTTGAGCTCCTACAATGAGCAGTTCTTC
- TRBJ2-6 TRBV4-1 - CASSQENSGANVLTF TGCGCCAGCAGCCAGGAAAACTCTGGGGCCAACGTCCTGACTTTC
- TRBJ1-1 TRBV5-1 TRBD1 CASNRQGNMNTEAFF TGCGCCAGCAACCGACAGGGAAACATGAACACTGAAGCTTTCTTT
- TRBJ1-2 TRBV20-1 TRBD1 CSARALGQGYGYTF TGCAGTGCTAGAGCCTTAGGACAGGGTTATGGCTACACCTTC
few TRBJ2-7 TRBV12-3/TRBV12-4 TRBD1 CASSFSGGSEQYF TGTGCCAGCAGTTTTTCAGGGGGCTCCGAGCAGTACTTC
- TRBJ2-2 TRBV14 - CASSHALNTGELFF TGTGCCAGCAGCCATGCCTTGAACACCGGGGAGCTGTTTTTT
many TRBJ1-1 TRBV12-3/TRBV12-4 - CASSHPPAVNTEAFF TGTGCCAGCAGCCACCCTCCGGCTGTGAACACTGAAGCTTTCTTT
many TRBJ2-4 TRBV7-2 TRBD1 CASSLVQGSNQNIQYF TGTGCCAGCAGCTTAGTACAGGGGAGTAATCAAAACATTCAGTACTTC